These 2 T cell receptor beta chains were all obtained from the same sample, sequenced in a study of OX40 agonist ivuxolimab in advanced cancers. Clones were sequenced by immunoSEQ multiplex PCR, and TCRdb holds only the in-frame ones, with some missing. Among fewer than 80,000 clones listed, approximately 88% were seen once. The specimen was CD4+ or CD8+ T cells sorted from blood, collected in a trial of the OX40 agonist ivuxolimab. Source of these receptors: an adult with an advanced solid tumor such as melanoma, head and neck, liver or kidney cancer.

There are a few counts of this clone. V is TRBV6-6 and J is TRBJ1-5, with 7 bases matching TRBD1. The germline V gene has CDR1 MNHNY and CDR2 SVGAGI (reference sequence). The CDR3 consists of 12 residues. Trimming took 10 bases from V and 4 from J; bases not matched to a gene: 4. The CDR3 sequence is CATETGNQPQHF. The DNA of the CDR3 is TGTGCCACCGAGACAGGGAATCAGCCCCAGCATTTT.

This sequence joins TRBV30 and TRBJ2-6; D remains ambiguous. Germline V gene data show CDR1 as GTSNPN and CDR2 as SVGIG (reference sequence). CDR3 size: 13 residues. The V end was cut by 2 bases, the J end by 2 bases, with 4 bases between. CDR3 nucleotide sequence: TGTGCCTGGAGTCAAACTGGGGCCAACGTCCTGACTTTC. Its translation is CAWSQTGANVLTF.